This T cell receptor beta chain was identified during a study of blood T cells in healthy people across ages. Study results and caveats: It was the long-lived donors that had more naive CD4+ cells and higher diversity than aged donors.

Germline CDR1 reads MNHEY; CDR2 reads SVGAGI. This CDR3 is built from 15 residues. J lost 4 bases, V lost 5 bases, and 9 bases had no gene match. In this sample, this clonotype turned up many times. The antigen is undetermined. Caucasian individuals from Russia who were healthy and aged about 6 to 95 acted as donors. A second PCR, run for about 7 to 11 cycles, used a sample-barcoded 5' primer plus a J-beta primer mix. MiXCR was run by TCRdb on the 5' RACE reads, yielding one entry per CDR3 protein. The sample includes approximately 1.5 million distinct CDR3 sequences, 35% to 45% of them seen just once.

This receptor was identified in a woman in her late teens or twenties in good health. Sequenced sample: blood. The chain employs TRBV6-5 and TRBJ1-2; TRBD1 aligns across 8 bases. In DNA form, the CDR3 reads TGTGCCAGCAGTCCCCAGACAGGGGCCCCCTATGGCTACACCTTC. Amino acid sequence: CASSPQTGAPYGYTF.